The clone carrying this TCR beta chain was detected a few times. Between the trimmed V and J ends, which lost 1 base and 6 bases, there was a span of 9 bases. From germline, CDR1 is SGHVS and CDR2 FQNEAQ. This CDR3 is 14 amino acids long. Measured with immunoSEQ multiplex PCR; TCRdb has only the in-frame clones, and not every one. This table has nearly 200,000 clones, about 89% appearing once. The data stem from a study of control samples from healthy donors and cancer patients. The clonotype was recovered from a man aged 30 to 39 in good health. The specimen was blood. This chain joins TRBV7-8 and TRBJ2-2; perhaps TRBD1 as D (5 bases). CDR3 nucleotide sequence: TGTGCCAGCAGCTTAGGGGGCAGCCCCGGGGAGCTGTTTTTT. The encoded protein is CASSLGGSPGELFF.